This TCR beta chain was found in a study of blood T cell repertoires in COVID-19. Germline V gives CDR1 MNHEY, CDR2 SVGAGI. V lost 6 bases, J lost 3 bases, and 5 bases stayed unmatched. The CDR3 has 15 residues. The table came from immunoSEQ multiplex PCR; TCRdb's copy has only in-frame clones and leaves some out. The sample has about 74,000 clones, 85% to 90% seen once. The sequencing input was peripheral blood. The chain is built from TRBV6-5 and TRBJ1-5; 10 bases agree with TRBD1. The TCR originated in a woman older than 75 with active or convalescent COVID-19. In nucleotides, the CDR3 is TGTGCCAGCAGCCGGGACAGGGGAAACAATCAGCCCCAGCATTTT. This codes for CASSRDRGNNQPQHF.